Listed below are T cell receptor beta chains from one sample, sequenced in a study of blood T cell repertoires in COVID-19. Produced via immunoSEQ multiplex PCR; TCRdb's table is partial and in-frame only. The sample lists a few hundred thousand clones, approximately 89% occurring once. Sequences were obtained from PBMCs or T cells enriched from blood (not recorded which). The receptors come from a man younger than 45 who had recovered from COVID-19. The CDR3 runs from the conserved cysteine through the conserved F or W. The D gene is left open where the match is weak. Not all rows give a size; the values are once, few, many and, for expanded clones, a class.

size	V	J	D	CDR3	DNA
NA	TRBV28	TRBJ1-2	NA	CASSYGTLGGYTF	TGTGCCAGCAGTTACGGGACTCTGGGAGGCTACACCTTC
NA	TRBV4-2	TRBJ1-4	NA	CASSQGGQNEKLFF	TGTGCCAGCAGCCAAGGAGGCCAGAATGAAAAACTGTTTTTT
NA	TRBV28	TRBJ1-1	TRBD1	CASSITGETEAFF	TGTGCCAGCAGTATAACAGGGGAAACTGAAGCTTTCTTT
once	TRBV7-2	TRBJ1-3	NA	CASSLFFRGSGNTIYF	TGTGCCAGCAGCTTATTTTTTCGGGGCTCTGGAAACACCATATATTTT
NA	TRBV6-5	TRBJ1-2	TRBD1	CASRRTGVVYGYTF	TGTGCCAGCAGAAGGACAGGGGTGGTCTATGGCTACACCTTC
NA	TRBV28	TRBJ2-2	TRBD2	CASSLLYGGAGELFF	TGTGCCAGCAGTTTACTTTACGGGGGGGCTGGGGAGCTGTTTTTT
NA	TRBV2	TRBJ2-7	TRBD2	CASSSSSGLAGPEQYF	TGTGCCAGCAGTAGTAGTTCGGGACTAGCGGGCCCCGAGCAGTACTTC
NA	TRBV18	TRBJ1-4	NA	CASSPPDTLATNEKLFF	TGTGCCAGCTCACCACCGGACACCCTTGCAACTAATGAAAAACTGTTTTTT
NA	TRBV4-1	TRBJ2-1	NA	CASRPRELDYNEQFF	TGCGCCAGCAGGCCCCGGGAGCTAGACTACAATGAGCAGTTCTTC
NA	TRBV2	TRBJ2-3	NA	CASSSGGGVPSTDTQYF	TGTGCCAGCAGTTCTGGAGGGGGGGTGCCTAGCACAGATACGCAGTATTTT
NA	TRBV9	TRBJ1-2	NA	CASSAPPRGNYGYTF	TGTGCCAGCAGCGCCCCTCCCAGGGGTAACTATGGCTACACCTTC
few	TRBV28	TRBJ2-1	TRBD1	CASNRGGTGNNEQFF	TGTGCCAGCAATAGAGGCGGGACAGGCAACAATGAGCAGTTCTTC
NA	TRBV15	TRBJ2-7	TRBD2	CATSRTLAGLYEQYF	TGTGCCACCAGCAGAACTCTAGCGGGCCTCTACGAGCAGTACTTC
NA	TRBV6-5	TRBJ1-1	NA	CATRGSGDTEAFF	TGTGCCACCAGAGGTAGCGGGGACACTGAAGCTTTCTTT
NA	TRBV18	TRBJ1-2	NA	CASSPFAGLNYGYTF	TGTGCCAGCTCACCATTCGCAGGGCTCAACTATGGCTACACCTTC
NA	TRBV5-1	TRBJ2-7	NA	CASSLAQWYEQYF	TGCGCCAGCAGCTTGGCCCAGTGGTACGAGCAGTACTTC
few	TRBV27	TRBJ2-7	NA	CASSLRRSSYEQYF	TGTGCCAGCAGTTTAAGACGGAGCTCCTACGAGCAGTACTTC
NA	TRBV12-3/TRBV12-4	TRBJ2-7	NA	CASSLDRVYEQYF	TGTGCCAGCAGTTTAGACAGGGTGTACGAGCAGTACTTC
NA	TRBV5-1	TRBJ1-4	NA	CASSLGQFSTNEKLFF	TGCGCCAGCAGCTTGGGACAGTTTTCAACTAATGAAAAACTGTTTTTT
NA	TRBV5-4	TRBJ1-4	NA	CASSFGEGATNEKLFF	TGTGCCAGCAGCTTTGGGGAGGGCGCAACTAATGAAAAACTGTTTTTT
NA	TRBV5-1	TRBJ1-5	NA	CASSEDTNQPQHF	TGCGCCAGCAGCGAGGACACCAATCAGCCCCAGCATTTT
NA	TRBV5-1	TRBJ2-2	TRBD1	CASSLRQGASGELFF	TGCGCCAGCAGCTTAAGACAGGGGGCGAGTGGGGAGCTGTTTTTT